The clone carrying this T cell receptor (beta chain) has a single count. Its antigen remains unidentified. This sample was taken from a study of long-term antiretroviral therapy in people with HIV. Study results and limitations: Although diversity increased after ART, it remained lower than in transplant donor controls.

Every donor had one or more pre-ART and two or more post-ART PBMC samples. Every one of the participants with HIV received treatment in the United States. Specimens held roughly 1-11 million cryopreserved PBMC prior to DNA extraction. Trimming shortened V by 3 bases and J by 9 bases, and 14 bases separated the two germline ends. The CDR3 is 13 residues long. Germline V gene sequence: CDR1 KGHSH, CDR2 LQKENI. Survey level was the resolution at which the v3.0 immunoSEQ assay ran. This table comes from immunoSEQ multiplex PCR, and its TCRdb copy is limited to in-frame clones, with some not included. In the table there are about 20,000 clones, less than 85% of which are singletons.

Sequenced material: unsorted PBMCs, taken less than 2.5 years after starting antiretroviral therapy. The rearrangement uses TRBV18 and TRBJ1-2, with a tentative D call TRBD1 (6 bases). The source is a man aged 40-50 years with HIV. The CDR3 protein is CASSPSLDRSYTF. The CDR3 region has the DNA TGTGCCAGCTCACCTTCTTTGGACAGAAGCTACACCTTC.